This T cell receptor (beta chain) was documented in a study of cytomegalovirus exposure and HLA in healthy donors. Use of 60 Vbeta and 13 Jbeta primers characterized the PCR. Clones were sequenced by immunoSEQ multiplex PCR, and TCRdb holds only the in-frame ones, with some missing. Among more than 90,000 clones listed, roughly 79% were seen once. While unrecorded immune exposures were likely, the donors were nominally healthy when sampled. General study findings and limits: Near-uniform donor sequencing depth was presumed by presence/absence analyses. In an earlier analysis, productive rearrangement rates for most beta V segments clustered near 87% or 30%. It was 164 TCR beta chains that were listed as cytomegalovirus-associated.

For this clone: Its target is unknown.

There are 14 residues in the CDR3. V lost 2 bases to trimming and J lost 1 base, with 8 bases between them. Looked up from germline, CDR1 is MNHEY and CDR2 is SMNVEV (reference sequence). The TCR sequence derives from a woman aged 40 to 50 in good health and CMV-seronegative. Sequenced material: PBMCs. The V and J genes are TRBV27 and TRBJ1-1; D remains unclear. CDR3 nucleotide sequence: TGTGCCAGCAGTTTACGAGTATCGAACACTGAAGCTTTCTTT. Protein product: CASSLRVSNTEAFF.